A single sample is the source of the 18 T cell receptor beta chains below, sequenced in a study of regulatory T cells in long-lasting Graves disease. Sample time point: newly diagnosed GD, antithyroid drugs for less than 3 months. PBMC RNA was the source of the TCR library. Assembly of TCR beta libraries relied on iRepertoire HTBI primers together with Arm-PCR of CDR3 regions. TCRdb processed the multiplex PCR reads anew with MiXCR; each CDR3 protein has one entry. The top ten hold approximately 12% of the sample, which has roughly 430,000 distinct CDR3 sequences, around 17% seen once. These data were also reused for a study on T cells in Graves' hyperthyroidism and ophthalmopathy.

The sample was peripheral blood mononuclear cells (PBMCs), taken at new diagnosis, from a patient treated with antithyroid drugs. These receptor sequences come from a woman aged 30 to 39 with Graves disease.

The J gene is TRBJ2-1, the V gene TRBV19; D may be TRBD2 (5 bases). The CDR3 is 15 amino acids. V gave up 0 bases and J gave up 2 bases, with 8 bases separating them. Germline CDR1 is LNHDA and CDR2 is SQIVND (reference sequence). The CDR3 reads CASSIELRAYNEQFF. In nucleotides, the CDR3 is TGTGCCAGTAGTATAGAACTGCGGGCCTACAATGAGCAGTTCTTC.

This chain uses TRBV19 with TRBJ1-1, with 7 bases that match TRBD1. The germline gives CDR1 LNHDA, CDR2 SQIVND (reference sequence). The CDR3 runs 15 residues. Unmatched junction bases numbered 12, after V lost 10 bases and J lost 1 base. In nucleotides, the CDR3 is TGTGCCACACGACAGGGTTTGACCTGGAACACTGAAGCTTTCTTT. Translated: CATRQGLTWNTEAFF.

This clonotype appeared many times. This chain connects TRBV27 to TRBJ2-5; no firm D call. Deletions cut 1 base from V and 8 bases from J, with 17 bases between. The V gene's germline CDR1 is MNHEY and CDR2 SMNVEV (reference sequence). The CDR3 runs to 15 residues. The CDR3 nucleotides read TGTGCCAGCAGTTTATGGGCCGACGGAAGCAGTACCCAGTACTTC. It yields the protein CASSLWADGSSTQYF.

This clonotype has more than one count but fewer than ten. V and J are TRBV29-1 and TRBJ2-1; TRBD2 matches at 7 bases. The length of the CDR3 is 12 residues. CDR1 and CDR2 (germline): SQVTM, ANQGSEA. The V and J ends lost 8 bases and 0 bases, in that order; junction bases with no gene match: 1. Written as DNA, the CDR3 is TGCAGCACTAGCGCCTCCTACAATGAGCAGTTCTTC. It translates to CSTSASYNEQFF.

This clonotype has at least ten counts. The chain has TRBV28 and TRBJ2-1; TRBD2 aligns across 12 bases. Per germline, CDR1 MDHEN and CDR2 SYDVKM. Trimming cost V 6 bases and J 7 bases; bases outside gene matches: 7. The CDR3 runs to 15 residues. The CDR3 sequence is CASSPGLAGWNEQFF. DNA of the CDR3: TGTGCCAGCAGCCCAGGACTAGCGGGATGGAATGAGCAGTTCTTC. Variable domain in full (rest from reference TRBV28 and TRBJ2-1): DVKVTQSSRYLVKRTGEKVFLECVQDMDHENMFWYRQDPGLGLRLIYFSYDVKMKEKGDIPEGYSVSREKKERFSLILESASTNQTSMYLCASSPGLAGWNEQFFGPGTRLTVL.

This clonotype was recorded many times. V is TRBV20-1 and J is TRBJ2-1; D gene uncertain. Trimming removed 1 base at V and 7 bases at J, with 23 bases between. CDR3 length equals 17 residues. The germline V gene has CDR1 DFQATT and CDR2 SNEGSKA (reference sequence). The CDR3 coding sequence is TGCAGTGCTAGAGCCCCGGGTGGCGGTGGTCTTAGGAATGAGCAGTTCTTC. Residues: CSARAPGGGGLRNEQFF.

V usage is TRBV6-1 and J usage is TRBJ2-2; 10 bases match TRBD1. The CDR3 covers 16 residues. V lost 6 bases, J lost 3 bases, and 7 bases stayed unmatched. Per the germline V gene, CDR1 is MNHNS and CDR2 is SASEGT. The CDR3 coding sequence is TGTGCCAGCAGGCCCCCCGGGACAGGGGACACCGGGGAGCTGTTTTTT. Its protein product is CASRPPGTGDTGELFF.

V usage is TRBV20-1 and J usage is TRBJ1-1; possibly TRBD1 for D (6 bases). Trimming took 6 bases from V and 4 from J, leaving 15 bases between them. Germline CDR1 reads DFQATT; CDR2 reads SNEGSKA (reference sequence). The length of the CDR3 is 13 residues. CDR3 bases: TGCAGTGCAAAAAAGGGGGGTGGCACTGAAGCTTTCTTT. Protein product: CSAKKGGGTEAFF.

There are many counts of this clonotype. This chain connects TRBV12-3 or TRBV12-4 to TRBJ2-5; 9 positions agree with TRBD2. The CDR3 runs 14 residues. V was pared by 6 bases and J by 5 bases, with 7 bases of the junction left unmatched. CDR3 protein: CASSRTSGRETQYF. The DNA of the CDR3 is TGTGCCAGCAGCCGAACTAGCGGGCGCGAGACCCAGTACTTC.

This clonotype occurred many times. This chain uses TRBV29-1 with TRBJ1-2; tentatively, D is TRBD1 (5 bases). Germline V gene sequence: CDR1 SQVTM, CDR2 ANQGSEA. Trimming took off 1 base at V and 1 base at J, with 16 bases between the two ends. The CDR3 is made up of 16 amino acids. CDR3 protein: CSVEVQTEKFNYGYTF. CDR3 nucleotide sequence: TGCAGCGTTGAAGTGCAGACAGAGAAGTTTAACTATGGCTACACCTTC.

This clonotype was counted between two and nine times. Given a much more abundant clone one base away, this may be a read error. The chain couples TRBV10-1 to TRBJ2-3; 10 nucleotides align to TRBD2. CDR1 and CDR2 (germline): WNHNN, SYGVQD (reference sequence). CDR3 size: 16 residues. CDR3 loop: CTSSDKGLASGDTQYF. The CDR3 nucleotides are TGCACCAGCAGCGACAAGGGACTAGCGTCCGGAGATACGCAGTATTTT.

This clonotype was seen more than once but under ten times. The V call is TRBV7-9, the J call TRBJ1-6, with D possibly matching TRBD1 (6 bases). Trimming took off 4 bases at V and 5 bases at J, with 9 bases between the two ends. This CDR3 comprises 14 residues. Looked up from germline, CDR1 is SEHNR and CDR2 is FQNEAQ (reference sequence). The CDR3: CASSWGHNNSPLHF. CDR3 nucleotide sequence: TGTGCCAGCAGCTGGGGACATAATAATTCACCCCTCCACTTT.

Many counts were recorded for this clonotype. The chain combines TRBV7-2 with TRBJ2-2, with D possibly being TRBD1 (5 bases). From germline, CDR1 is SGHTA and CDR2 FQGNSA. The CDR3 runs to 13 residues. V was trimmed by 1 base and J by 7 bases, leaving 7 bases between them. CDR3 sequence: CASSLETVGELFF. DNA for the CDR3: TGTGCCAGCAGCTTAGAGACAGTCGGGGAGCTGTTTTTT.

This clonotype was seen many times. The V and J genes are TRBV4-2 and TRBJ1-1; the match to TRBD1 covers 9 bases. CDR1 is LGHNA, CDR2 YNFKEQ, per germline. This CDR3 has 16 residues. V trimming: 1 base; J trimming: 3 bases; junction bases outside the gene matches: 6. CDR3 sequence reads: CASSQAVQGADTEAFF. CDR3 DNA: TGTGCCAGCAGCCAAGCGGTACAGGGGGCCGACACTGAAGCTTTCTTT.

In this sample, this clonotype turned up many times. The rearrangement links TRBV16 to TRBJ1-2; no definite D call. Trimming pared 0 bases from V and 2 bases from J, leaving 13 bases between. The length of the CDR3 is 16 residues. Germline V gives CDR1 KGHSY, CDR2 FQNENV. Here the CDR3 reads CASSQSRGSANYGYTF. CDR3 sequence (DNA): TGTGCCAGCAGCCAATCGCGTGGCAGTGCGAACTATGGCTACACCTTC.

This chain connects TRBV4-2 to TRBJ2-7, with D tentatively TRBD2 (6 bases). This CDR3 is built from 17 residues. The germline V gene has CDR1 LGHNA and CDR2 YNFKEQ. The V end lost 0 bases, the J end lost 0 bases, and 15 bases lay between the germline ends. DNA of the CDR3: TGTGCCAGCAGCCAAGATTGGGTAGCGGCCAGCTCCTACGAGCAGTACTTC. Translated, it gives CASSQDWVAASSYEQYF.

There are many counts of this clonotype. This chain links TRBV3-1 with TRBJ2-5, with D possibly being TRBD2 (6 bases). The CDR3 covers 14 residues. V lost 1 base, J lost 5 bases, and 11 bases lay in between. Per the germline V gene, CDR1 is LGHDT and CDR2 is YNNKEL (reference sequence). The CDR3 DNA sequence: TGTGCCAGCAGCCAAGCGGGAGTAGGGGAGACCCAGTACTTC. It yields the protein CASSQAGVGETQYF.

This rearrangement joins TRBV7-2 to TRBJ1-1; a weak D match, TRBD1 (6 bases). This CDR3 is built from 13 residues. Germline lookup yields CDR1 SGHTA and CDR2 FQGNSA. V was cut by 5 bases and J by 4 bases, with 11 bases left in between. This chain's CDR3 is CASSPWTVTEAFF. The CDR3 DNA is TGTGCCAGCAGCCCCTGGACAGTCACTGAAGCTTTCTTT.